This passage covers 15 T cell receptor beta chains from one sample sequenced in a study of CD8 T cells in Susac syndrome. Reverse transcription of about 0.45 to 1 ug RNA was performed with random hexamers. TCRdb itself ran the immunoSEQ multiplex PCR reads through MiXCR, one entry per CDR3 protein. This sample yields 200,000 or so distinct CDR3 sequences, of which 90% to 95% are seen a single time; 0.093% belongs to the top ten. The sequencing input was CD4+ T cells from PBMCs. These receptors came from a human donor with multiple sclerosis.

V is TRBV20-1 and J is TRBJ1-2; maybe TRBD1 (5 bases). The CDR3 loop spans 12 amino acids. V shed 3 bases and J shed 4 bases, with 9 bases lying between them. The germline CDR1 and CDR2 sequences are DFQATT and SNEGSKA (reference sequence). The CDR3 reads CSASVGVYGYTF. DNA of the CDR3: TGCAGTGCTAGCGTAGGGGTCTATGGCTACACCTTC.

The CDR3 reads CSALTGTNGKLFF. CDR3 nucleotide sequence: TGCAGTGCTCTAACAGGGACTAACGGAAAACTGTTTTTT. The chain is built from TRBV20-1 and TRBJ1-4; perhaps TRBD1 as D (6 bases). The germline V gene encodes CDR1 DFQATT and CDR2 SNEGSKA (reference sequence). The V end lost 5 bases, the J end lost 10 bases, and 17 bases lay between the germline ends. The CDR3 totals 13 residues.

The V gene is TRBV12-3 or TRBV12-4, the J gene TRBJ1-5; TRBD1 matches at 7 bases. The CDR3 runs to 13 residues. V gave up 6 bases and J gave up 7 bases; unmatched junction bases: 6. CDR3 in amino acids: CASRSGGKQPQHF. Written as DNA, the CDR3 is TGTGCCAGCAGATCAGGGGGTAAGCAGCCCCAGCATTTT.

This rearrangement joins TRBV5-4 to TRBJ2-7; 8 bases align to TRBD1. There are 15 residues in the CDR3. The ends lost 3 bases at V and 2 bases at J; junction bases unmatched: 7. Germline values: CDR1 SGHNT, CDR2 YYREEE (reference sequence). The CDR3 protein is CASSSSRTGPYEQYF. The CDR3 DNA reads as TGTGCCAGCAGCTCTTCCAGGACAGGGCCCTACGAGCAGTACTTC. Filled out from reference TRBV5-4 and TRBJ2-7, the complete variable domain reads ETGVTQSPTHLIKTRGQQVTLRCSSQSGHNTVSWYQQALGQGPQFIFQYYREEENGRGNFPPRFSGLQFPNYSSELNVNALELDDSALYLCASSSSRTGPYEQYFGPGTRLTVT.

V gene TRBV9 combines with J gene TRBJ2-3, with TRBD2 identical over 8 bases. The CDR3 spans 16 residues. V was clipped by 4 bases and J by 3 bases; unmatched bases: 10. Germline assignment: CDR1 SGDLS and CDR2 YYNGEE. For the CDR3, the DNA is TGTGCCAGCAGCCCCAGCGGGCCGGGAGGGACAGATACGCAGTATTTT. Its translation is CASSPSGPGGTDTQYF.

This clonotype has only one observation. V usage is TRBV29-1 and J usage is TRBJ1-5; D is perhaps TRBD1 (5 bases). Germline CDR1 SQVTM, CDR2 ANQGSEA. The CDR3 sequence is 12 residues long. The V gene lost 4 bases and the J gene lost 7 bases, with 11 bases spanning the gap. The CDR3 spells CSVGQGLQPQHF. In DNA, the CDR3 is TGCAGCGTTGGGCAGGGTCTACAGCCCCAGCATTTT.

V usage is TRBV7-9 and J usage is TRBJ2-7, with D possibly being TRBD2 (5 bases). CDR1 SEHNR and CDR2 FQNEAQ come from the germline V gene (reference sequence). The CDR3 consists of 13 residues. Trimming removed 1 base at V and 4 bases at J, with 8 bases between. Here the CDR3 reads CASSLDEGYEQYF. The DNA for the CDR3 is TGTGCCAGCAGCTTAGACGAGGGATACGAGCAGTACTTC.

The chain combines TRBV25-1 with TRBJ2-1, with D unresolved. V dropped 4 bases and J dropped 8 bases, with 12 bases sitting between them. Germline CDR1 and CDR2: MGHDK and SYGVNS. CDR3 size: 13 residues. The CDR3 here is CASSAVALDEQFF. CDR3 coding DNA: TGTGCCAGCAGTGCGGTAGCCCTGGATGAGCAGTTCTTC. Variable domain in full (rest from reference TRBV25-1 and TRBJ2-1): EADIYQTPRYLVIGTGKKITLECSQTMGHDKMYWYQQDPGMELHLIHYSYGVNSTEKGDLSSESTVSRIRTEHFPLTLESARPSHTSQYLCASSAVALDEQFFGPGTRLTVL.

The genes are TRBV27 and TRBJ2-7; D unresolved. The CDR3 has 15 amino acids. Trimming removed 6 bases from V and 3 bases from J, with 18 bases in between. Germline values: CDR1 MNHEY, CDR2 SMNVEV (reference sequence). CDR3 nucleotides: TGTGCCAGCAGAACCCTGGTTCGAAAGGTCTACGAGCAGTACTTC. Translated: CASRTLVRKVYEQYF.

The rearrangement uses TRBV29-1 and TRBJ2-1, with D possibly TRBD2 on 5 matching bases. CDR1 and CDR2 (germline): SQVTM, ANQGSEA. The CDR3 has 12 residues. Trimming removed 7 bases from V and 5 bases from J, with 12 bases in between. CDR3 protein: CSARREHNEQFF. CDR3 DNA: TGCAGCGCCCGAAGGGAGCACAATGAGCAGTTCTTC.

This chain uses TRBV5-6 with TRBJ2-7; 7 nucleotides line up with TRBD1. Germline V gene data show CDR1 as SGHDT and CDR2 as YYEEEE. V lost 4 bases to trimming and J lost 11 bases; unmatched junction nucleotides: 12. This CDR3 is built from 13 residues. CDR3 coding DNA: TGTGCCAGCAGCCCCAAGACAGGGCTTTCGGAGTACTTC. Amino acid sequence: CASSPKTGLSEYF.

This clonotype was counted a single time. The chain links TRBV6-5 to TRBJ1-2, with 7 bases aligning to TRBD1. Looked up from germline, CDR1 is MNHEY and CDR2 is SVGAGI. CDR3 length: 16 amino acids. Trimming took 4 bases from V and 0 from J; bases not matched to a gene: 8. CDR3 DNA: TGTGCCAGCAGTTCCGGGACAGCCCTAGCTAACTATGGCTACACCTTC. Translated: CASSSGTALANYGYTF.

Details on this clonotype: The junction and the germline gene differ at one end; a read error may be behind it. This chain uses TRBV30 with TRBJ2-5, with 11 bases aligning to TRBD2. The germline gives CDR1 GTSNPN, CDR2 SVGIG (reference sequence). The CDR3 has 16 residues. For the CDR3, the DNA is TGTGCCTGGAGTGTACGGCTAGCGGGGGGCCAAGGGACCCAGTACTTC. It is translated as CAWSVRLAGGQGTQYF.

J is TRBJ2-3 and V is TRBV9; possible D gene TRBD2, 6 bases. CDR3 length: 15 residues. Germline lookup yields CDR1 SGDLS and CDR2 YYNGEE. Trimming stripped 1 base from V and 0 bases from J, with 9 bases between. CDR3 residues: CASSVRGTSTDTQYF. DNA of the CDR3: TGTGCCAGCAGCGTAAGAGGGACTAGCACAGATACGCAGTATTTT. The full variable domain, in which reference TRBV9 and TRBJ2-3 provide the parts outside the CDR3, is DSGVTQTPKHLITATGQRVTLRCSPRSGDLSVYWYQQSLDQGLQFLIQYYNGEERAKGNILERFSAQQFPDLHSELNLSSLELGDSALYFCASSVRGTSTDTQYFGPGTRLTVL.

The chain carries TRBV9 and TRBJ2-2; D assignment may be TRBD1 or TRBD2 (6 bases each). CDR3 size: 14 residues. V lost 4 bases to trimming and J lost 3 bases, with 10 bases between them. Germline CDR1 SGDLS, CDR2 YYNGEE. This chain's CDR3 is CASSLGGDTGELFF. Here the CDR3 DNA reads TGTGCCAGCAGCTTGGGGGGCGACACCGGGGAGCTGTTTTTT.